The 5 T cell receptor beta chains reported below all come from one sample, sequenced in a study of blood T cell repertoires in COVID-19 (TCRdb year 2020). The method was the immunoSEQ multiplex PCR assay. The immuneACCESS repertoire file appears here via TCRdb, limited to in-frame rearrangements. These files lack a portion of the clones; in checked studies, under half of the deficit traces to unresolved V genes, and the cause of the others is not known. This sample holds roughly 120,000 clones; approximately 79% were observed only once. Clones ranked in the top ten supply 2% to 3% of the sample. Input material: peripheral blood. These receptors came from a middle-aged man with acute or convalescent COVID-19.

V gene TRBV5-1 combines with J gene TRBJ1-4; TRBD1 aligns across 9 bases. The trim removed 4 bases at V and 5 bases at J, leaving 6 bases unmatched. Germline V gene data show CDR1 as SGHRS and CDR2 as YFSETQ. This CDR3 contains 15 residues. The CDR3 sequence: CASSQIGTGNEKLFF. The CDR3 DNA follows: TGCGCCAGCAGCCAGATTGGGACAGGGAATGAAAAACTGTTTTTT.

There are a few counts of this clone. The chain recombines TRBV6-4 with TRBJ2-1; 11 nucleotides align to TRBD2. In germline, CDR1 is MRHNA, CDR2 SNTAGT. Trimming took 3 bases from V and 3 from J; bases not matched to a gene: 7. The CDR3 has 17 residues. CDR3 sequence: CASSEIAGGPGYNEQFF. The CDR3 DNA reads TGTGCCAGCAGTGAAATAGCGGGAGGGCCTGGCTACAATGAGCAGTTCTTC.

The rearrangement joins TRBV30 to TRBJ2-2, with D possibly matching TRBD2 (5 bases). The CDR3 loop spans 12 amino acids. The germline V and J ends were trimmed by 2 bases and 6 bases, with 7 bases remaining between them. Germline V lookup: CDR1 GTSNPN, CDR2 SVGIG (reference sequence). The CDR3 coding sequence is TGTGCCTGGAGTTCCGGGGCCGGGGAGCTGTTTTTT. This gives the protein CAWSSGAGELFF.

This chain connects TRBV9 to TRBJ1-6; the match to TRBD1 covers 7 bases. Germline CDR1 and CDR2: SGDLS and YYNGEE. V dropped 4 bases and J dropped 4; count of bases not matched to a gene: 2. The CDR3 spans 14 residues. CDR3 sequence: CASSPGQYNSPLHF. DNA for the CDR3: TGTGCCAGCAGCCCGGGACAGTATAATTCACCCCTCCACTTT.

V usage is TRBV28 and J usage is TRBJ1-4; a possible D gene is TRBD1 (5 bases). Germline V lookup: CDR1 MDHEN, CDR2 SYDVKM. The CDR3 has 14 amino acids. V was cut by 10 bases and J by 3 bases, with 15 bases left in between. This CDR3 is CATQGEGANEKLFF. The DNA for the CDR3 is TGTGCCACCCAAGGGGAGGGAGCTAATGAAAAACTGTTTTTT.